This T cell receptor beta chain was found in a study of Graves' ophthalmopathy and Graves' hyperthyroidism. Transcripts of RNA were the source for amplifying TCR beta CDR3 regions. First-round RT-PCR with HTBI primers preceded a second-round multiplex PCR. TCRdb re-called the multiplex PCR reads with MiXCR, one entry per CDR3 protein. The data show some 350,000 distinct CDR3 sequences, with roughly a sixth seen just once and 2.4% held by the top ten. This clonotype occurred once. Here the CDR3 omits its conserved ending phenylalanine or tryptophan, so a read error is the likely source. V was cut by 11 bases and J by 9 bases, with 23 bases left in between. This CDR3 region has 13 residues. Germline V lookup: CDR1 ENHRY, CDR2 SYGVKD.

This receptor was taken from an adult woman with stable Graves' hyperthyroidism. The V call is TRBV10-3, the J call TRBJ2-7; D may be TRBD1 (5 bases). The sequenced material came from peripheral blood. CDR3 in DNA: TGTGCCTCCAACCCCCAGGGTACCCACGGGCAGTACTCC. Translated: CASNPQGTHGQYS.